The clone carrying this TCR beta chain was picked up many times. Its target is not known. The data stem from a study of post-analysis software for immune sequencing data. Study summary: Relapsing-remitting, secondary progressive and progressive-relapsing multiple sclerosis were all included among the disease courses. Broader study findings: Higher frequency in patients than in controls was seen for roughly five TRBV segments, with TRBV5-6, TRBV5-1 and TRBV20-1 among them.

Unique-molecular-identifier-tagged TCR beta cDNA libraries were used. TCRdb re-called the PCR reads with MiXCR, one entry per CDR3 protein. The sample holds approximately 160,000 distinct CDR3 sequences; about 29% are singletons and the top ten take roughly 1.6%. Germline V lookup: CDR1 SGHRS, CDR2 YFSETQ. This CDR3 spans 14 amino acids. Sequencing was performed on blood. This TCR was recovered from a girl aged 5-17 years with multiple sclerosis. The J gene is TRBJ2-5, the V gene TRBV5-1; 9 positions match TRBD1. The last part of the DNA fits TRBJ2-7 better; the J call may be wrong. As DNA, the CDR3 is TGCGCCAGCAGAACCGGGACAGGGATGAGCGAGCAGTACTTC. It encodes CASRTGTGMSEQYF.